This T cell receptor (beta chain) emerged from a study of blood T cell repertoires in COVID-19. Using immunoSEQ multiplex PCR, the repertoire was profiled, and TCRdb retains in-frame clones only, with some absent. The table shows around 20,000 clones, with roughly 86% occurring only once. V lost 2 bases and J 10 bases, leaving 21 bases between the germline ends. This CDR3 spans 16 amino acids. CDR1 is MNHNS and CDR2 is SASEGT in the germline V gene. The V gene is TRBV6-1, the J gene TRBJ2-1; D is possibly TRBD2 (6 bases). The sequencing sample was made of peripheral blood. The receptor comes from a human donor in a cohort sampled during active COVID-19. The donor label of this sample is uncertain. The CDR3, as DNA: TGTGCCAGCAGTGAATATTTCCTTCGGCGGGATCAGGAGCAGTTCTTC. This codes for CASSEYFLRRDQEQFF.